This T cell receptor (beta chain) was obtained from a study of blood T cell repertoires in COVID-19. TCRdb keeps only in-frame clones here, not all; method: immunoSEQ multiplex PCR. This sample carries hundreds of thousands of clones, 85% of them seen once, and the ten largest clones take 5.1%. The CDR3 consists of 16 residues. V trimming: 3 bases; J trimming: 6 bases; junction bases outside the gene matches: 5. Germline V gene sequence: CDR1 KGHSH, CDR2 LQKENI. J is TRBJ2-3 and V is TRBV18; TRBD2 aligns across 14 bases. Sequenced sample: peripheral blood. The sequence derives from a middle-aged man with active or convalescent COVID-19. Written as DNA, the CDR3 is TGTGCCAGCTCACCTGGACTAGCGGGAGGAGGGGATACGCAGTATTTT. The encoded protein is CASSPGLAGGGDTQYF.